Listed here are 8 T cell receptor beta chains from one sample, sequenced in a study of response to subunit inactivated influenza vaccine. TCRdb re-called the RT-PCR reads through MiXCR, storing one row per CDR3 protein. The sample gives about 170,000 distinct CDR3 sequences, approximately 12% of which show up once; 25% to 30% is in the top ten. These data are also associated with another study on T cells expressing NK-cell markers. This second study says: A 5'RACE template switching approach incorporating UMIs was used to make TCR beta cDNA.

The starting material was CD8+ T cells sorted from PBMCs, obtained less than 13 days after vaccination. The receptors shown here come from a man in his forties or fifties who received an inactivated influenza vaccine.

Only a few counts were recorded for this clonotype. The J gene is TRBJ2-2, the V gene TRBV12-3 or TRBV12-4, with TRBD2 matching 10 bases. The CDR3 runs to 16 residues. The V gene end was trimmed by 3 bases and the J gene end by 8 bases; junction bases not matched to a gene: 9. This CDR3 reads CASSFGLAARGGELFF. DNA of the CDR3: TGTGCCAGCAGTTTCGGACTAGCGGCTAGAGGGGGGGAGCTGTTTTTT.

This clonotype occurred a few times. The chain couples TRBV20-1 to TRBJ2-1; 11 positions agree with TRBD2. This CDR3 contains 15 residues. Germline V gene lookup returns CDR1 DFQATT and CDR2 SNEGSKA (reference sequence). With V trimmed by 5 bases and J by 5 bases, 8 bases remained unmatched. CDR3 protein: CSAVPTSGIDNEQFF. The CDR3 DNA follows: TGCAGTGCTGTTCCGACTAGCGGGATCGACAATGAGCAGTTCTTC.

J is TRBJ2-1 and V is TRBV7-9; the D call may be TRBD1 or TRBD2 (5 bases each). V lost 3 bases, J lost 13 bases, and 13 bases lay in between. CDR3 length equals 12 residues. CDR1 SEHNR and CDR2 FQNEAQ come from the germline V gene (reference sequence). CDR3 bases: TGTGCCAGCAGCTTGGGGACCCCCCTACAGTTCTTC. This translates into CASSLGTPLQFF.

This clonotype appeared a few times. The V gene is TRBV7-6, the J gene TRBJ2-3, with D hard to call. The germline V gene has CDR1 SGHVS and CDR2 FNYEAQ. This CDR3 contains 16 residues. Trimming took 5 bases from V and 2 from J, leaving 17 bases between them. CDR3 in amino acids: CASSPVAGPNTDTQYF. The CDR3 nucleotides are TGTGCCAGCAGCCCCGTGGCCGGACCCAACACAGATACGCAGTATTTT.

This chain connects TRBV10-2 to TRBJ2-5; 8 nucleotides align to TRBD1. The CDR3 has 12 amino acids. V lost 8 bases, J lost 5 bases, and 4 bases stayed unmatched. In germline, CDR1 is WSHSY, CDR2 SAAADI. The CDR3 is CASAGGEETQYF. The DNA for the CDR3 is TGCGCCAGCGCAGGGGGCGAGGAGACCCAGTACTTC.

This clonotype was observed at least ten times. The genes are TRBV14 and TRBJ2-2; D is unresolved. Deletions cut 1 base from V and 6 bases from J, with 3 bases between. This CDR3 region has 12 residues. Germline V gene sequence: CDR1 SGHDN, CDR2 FVKESK. CDR3 amino acids: CASSQVAGELFF. The CDR3 coding sequence is TGTGCCAGCAGCCAAGTTGCCGGGGAGCTGTTTTTT.

This clonotype was counted ten times or more. The chain is built from TRBV10-3 and TRBJ2-7; D is possibly TRBD2 (6 bases). This CDR3 is 14 amino acids long. V was trimmed by 3 bases and J by 4 bases, leaving 13 bases between them. The germline gives CDR1 ENHRY, CDR2 SYGVKD. In DNA form, the CDR3 reads TGTGCCATCAGTGAATTGGGAGGAGGGTACGAGCAGTACTTC. Residues: CAISELGGGYEQYF.

This clonotype was observed many times. The CDR3 sequence is CATTPAGGLYEQYF. The CDR3 DNA is TGTGCCACCACCCCGGCAGGAGGTCTCTACGAGCAGTACTTC. The chain combines TRBV15 with TRBJ2-7, with D possibly TRBD2 on 5 matching bases. The CDR3 totals 14 residues. In germline, CDR1 is LNHNV, CDR2 YYDKDF (reference sequence). V dropped 7 bases and J dropped 3 bases, with 16 bases sitting between them.